There are many counts of the clone carrying this T cell receptor (beta chain). What it binds is not known. This record belongs to a study of T cells after yellow fever vaccination. Study results and limitations: In post-booster samples, most primary-vaccination clones reappeared (approximately 96% CD4, over 70% CD8). Clonotypes appearing in both CD4 and CD8 compartments existed, and their share was small.

The V gene's germline CDR1 is KGHSH and CDR2 LQKENI. Trimming left V 2 bases short and J 1 base short, with 8 bases between. The CDR3 is 14 residues long. Template-switching 5'RACE yielded the TCR cDNA; a universal primer site and UMIs were added in the process. TCRdb independently ran MiXCR on the 5' RACE reads; one entry per CDR3 protein. The sample yields roughly 150,000 distinct CDR3 sequences, 6.5% to 8.5% seen once. The receptor's source is a man younger than 30 who received the YFV17D yellow fever vaccine. The chain joins TRBV18 to TRBJ1-1; TRBD1 is a possible D gene (5 bases). Sample: CD4+ T cells sorted from PBMCs, taken around 5 days after the first yellow fever vaccination. In DNA form, the CDR3 reads TGTGCCAGCTCACCAACCGGGGGGAACACTGAAGCTTTCTTT. Protein: CASSPTGGNTEAFF.